What follows is one TCR beta chain and its context. This clonotype has at least ten counts. The clone's antigen remains unknown. No base quality values were provided; no much bigger clone lies one nucleotide off. This entry belongs to a study of T cells in Graves' hyperthyroidism and ophthalmopathy (dated by TCRdb to about 2019). In terms of the full investigation: Peripheral blood was collected at initial diagnosis, before any treatment. After blood sampling, hyperthyroidism patients were treated with methimazole at a starting dose of 30 mg daily, and ophthalmopathy patients were treated with high-dose intravenous methylprednisolone. Prospective prediction of ophthalmopathy was tested in an independent validation cohort of approximately 18 hyperthyroidism patients and 17 patients who later progressed to ophthalmopathy. The paper reports TCR Vbeta CDR3 sequencing of over 120 peripheral blood samples: some 41 ophthalmopathy, fewer than 80 hyperthyroidism and roughly 17 progressor patients. TCR V-J signatures able to tell the groups apart were searched for in a discovery cohort of more than 90 patients, of whom 43 had Graves' ophthalmopathy and about 60 had stable Graves' hyperthyroidism. Thyroid tissue and blood T-cell repertoires from more than five Graves' hyperthyroidism patients were also compared in the study. For training and testing, the 100 or so patients in the discovery cohort were randomly divided in a 7:3 ratio.

The CDR1 and CDR2 encoded by the germline V gene (reference sequence) are MNHEY and SMNVEV. The CDR3 sequence holds 16 residues, the cysteine and phenylalanine included. CDR3 DNA only is kept here, 48 bases in frame from base 1. V gives up 5 bases and J gives up 0 bases, and the segment between their germline ends measures 17 bases. Overall study results and their limits: In validation, the model predicted progression to ophthalmopathy a median of approximately 6.6 months before onset, with 70% to 71% sensitivity and 72.22% specificity. Most expanded thyroid clonotypes (frequency above 0.001) were also detected in blood, suggesting blood repertoires may reflect thyroid immune responses. Sample size was not statistically predetermined, and investigators were not blinded to group allocation. A model built on a 13 V-J signature distinguished ophthalmopathy from stable hyperthyroidism, reaching around 88% sensitivity and around 81% specificity in cross-validation and 80%/75% in testing.

TCR beta CDR3 regions were amplified from RNA transcripts. A first-round RT-PCR of the TCR CDR3 used the HTBI primer set with the Qiagen OneStep RT-PCR kit. A second multiplex PCR round built the libraries, followed by size selection and purification. The libraries were sequenced on an Illumina HiSeq2000 using paired-end 100 bp reads. Concerning the study's data processing: SOAPnuke was used to process the raw data, with reads discarded if the reads contained adapters or uncalled bases, had a mean Phred below 15, or lacked an exact constant-primer or identifier match. COPE v1.2.5 was used to merge the high-quality paired reads, and each unique nucleotide sequence was defined as a clonotype. MiTCR v1.1 was used to align the clonotypes against IMGT TRBV, TRBD and TRBJ reference segments. The analysis was restricted to V-J combinations with a frequency above 0.0001, which together covered roughly 99% of the repertoires. The TCS score was defined as F50 (clonal expansion) divided by E x V (chaos), with BLOSUM62-based TCRdist calculated between CDR3 peptides within each V-J. Welch's t-statistics and random forest reduced several hundred V-J features to roughly 13, which were used in a naive Bayes classifier (R e1071). The public reads were reanalyzed by TCRdb: fastp trimming at Q25, MiXCR alignment, in-frame beta chains only. Duplicate CDR3 protein sequences are folded into a single record with the most common DNA and genes. TCRdb's processing, not the authors', yielded these V and J calls. The sample table contains around 380,000 distinct CDR3 sequences; only one count was recorded for roughly 13% of them. The ten largest account for around 21% of the sample.

Hyperthyroidism patients were aged 18 to 65 years and newly diagnosed, with disease duration of less than 2 months. Any patient with an uncontrolled infection, another autoimmune disease, pregnancy or lactation was excluded. Clinical symptoms, serum thyroxine and TRAb, thyroid ultrasound, and orbital computed tomography formed the basis for the diagnoses. For progressor patients, blood was drawn at the first diagnosis of hyperthyroidism, before any ophthalmopathy symptoms had appeared. Ficoll-Paque density gradient centrifugation was used to isolate PBMCs from approximately 10 ml of fresh peripheral blood. Progressor patients were defined as those initially diagnosed with Graves' hyperthyroidism in whom ophthalmopathy developed during follow-up. Total RNA was extracted using Trizol reagent, and RNA quality was assessed on an Agilent 2100 Bioanalyzer.

The chain employs TRBV27 and TRBJ2-7, with the D call perhaps TRBD1 or TRBD2, as 5 bases match in each case. The material sequenced was blood. This sequence originates from a man aged 25-45 years with Graves' hyperthyroidism that later progressed to Graves' ophthalmopathy. CDR3 region: CASSHKGRILSYEQYF. The base sequence is TGTGCCAGCAGTCACAAGGGACGGATTCTCTCCTACGAGCAGTACTTC.